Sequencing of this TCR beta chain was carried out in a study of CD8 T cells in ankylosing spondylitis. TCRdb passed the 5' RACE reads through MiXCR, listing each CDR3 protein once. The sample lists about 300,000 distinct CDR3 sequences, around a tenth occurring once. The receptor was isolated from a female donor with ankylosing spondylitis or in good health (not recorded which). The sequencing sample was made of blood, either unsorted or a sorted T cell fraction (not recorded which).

Here the CDR3 reads CASAPGVWEKLFF. Written as DNA, the CDR3 is TGTGCCAGCGCTCCCGGGGTATGGGAAAAACTGTTTTTT. The V gene is TRBV18, the J gene TRBJ1-4; the D is unclear. Germline values: CDR1 KGHSH, CDR2 LQKENI. CDR3 size: 13 residues. V was pared by 8 bases and J by 8 bases, with 15 bases between.